These 19 T cell receptor beta chains were sequenced from one sample in a study of PD-1 blockade in classical Hodgkin lymphoma. Time point specified: cycle 4 day 1 (C4D1), after less than 7 weeks of nivolumab. In every patient, relapse followed autologous stem cell transplantation, while exposure to brentuximab vedotin differed. TCRdb keeps only in-frame clones here, not all; method: immunoSEQ multiplex PCR. Of 43,000 or so clones in the sample, around 80% were seen once. The input for sequencing was peripheral blood mononuclear cells (PBMCs), taken before the fourth cycle of nivolumab. All receptors derive from a human donor with classical Hodgkin lymphoma.

This chain's CDR3 is CASSEGTGYYEQYF. CDR3 DNA: TGTGCCAGCAGTGAAGGGACAGGGTATTACGAGCAGTACTTC. The V call is TRBV2, the J call TRBJ2-7; 8 bases are a match to TRBD1. There are 14 residues in the CDR3. Germline CDR1 reads SNHLY; CDR2 reads FYNNEI. With 1 base clipped from V and 4 bases from J, the junction kept 3 bases outside the gene matches.

The V and J genes are TRBV5-5 and TRBJ2-3; no definite D call. Trimming cost V 0 bases and J 2 bases, with 13 bases left between them. The CDR3 is 16 residues long. Germline CDR1 is SGHKS and CDR2 is YYEKEE (reference sequence). The DNA of the CDR3 is TGTGCCAGCAGCTTGGCGTCCGGGTCCACCACAGATACGCAGTATTTT. Its translation: CASSLASGSTTDTQYF. Drawing the rest from reference TRBV5-5 and TRBJ2-3, the complete variable domain is DAGVTQSPTHLIKTRGQQVTLRCSPISGHKSVSWYQQVLGQGPQFIFQYYEKEERGRGNFPDRFSARQFPNYSSELNVNALLLGDSALYLCASSLASGSTTDTQYFGPGTRLTVL.

This clone was seen just once. The gene calls are TRBV28 and TRBJ1-3; D gene unclear. CDR3 length: 14 residues. Germline assignment: CDR1 MDHEN and CDR2 SYDVKM. V gave up 7 bases and J gave up 0 bases, with 10 bases separating them. The CDR3 nucleotides are TGTGCCAGCACCGAAGCGGGCTCTGGAAACACCATATATTTT. It is translated as CASTEAGSGNTIYF.

This clone was seen a handful of times. This chain connects TRBV6-5 to TRBJ1-2; the D gene is possibly TRBD1 (5 bases). CDR3 length: 14 amino acids. Between the trimmed V and J ends, which lost 2 bases and 2 bases, there was a span of 9 bases. Germline V gives CDR1 MNHEY, CDR2 SVGAGI. CDR3: CASSYDSWNYGYTF. CDR3 DNA sequence: TGTGCCAGCAGTTACGACAGTTGGAACTATGGCTACACCTTC.

The genes are TRBV6-1 and TRBJ2-7; possibly TRBD1 for D (5 bases). V was pared by 5 bases and J by 3 bases, with 14 bases between. This CDR3 has 14 residues. CDR1 is MNHNS, CDR2 SASEGT, per germline. The CDR3 loop reads CASSPGQVNYEQYF. The CDR3 nucleotides read TGTGCCAGCAGTCCCGGACAAGTTAACTACGAGCAGTACTTC.

The V gene is TRBV5-1, the J gene TRBJ2-2; possibly TRBD1 or TRBD2 for D (6 bases each). Germline V CDR1 and CDR2: SGHRS, YFSETQ. The CDR3 has 17 amino acids. V was shortened by 4 bases and J by 4 bases, with 20 bases between the two germline ends. The CDR3 DNA reads TGCGCCAGCAGCCCGGGGGAAAGGACAGCTATCACCGGGGAGCTGTTTTTT. This gives the protein CASSPGERTAITGELFF.

This clone has more than one count but fewer than ten. This chain links TRBV25-1 with TRBJ2-3; TRBD2 aligns across 9 bases. The CDR3 has 15 residues. Trimming at V came to 8 bases and at J to 4 bases, leaving 10 bases not matched to a gene. In germline, CDR1 is MGHDK, CDR2 SYGVNS. The CDR3 is CASRRTAGGPDTQYF. For the CDR3, the DNA is TGTGCCAGCCGAAGAACCGCGGGGGGGCCAGATACGCAGTATTTT.

V gene TRBV13 combines with J gene TRBJ2-7; D remains unclear. The CDR3 is 16 amino acids. Trimming removed 5 bases at V and 1 base at J, with 18 bases between. The V gene's germline CDR1 is PRHDT and CDR2 FYEKMQ (reference sequence). The CDR3 here is CASSLLQSGGSYEQYF. The CDR3 DNA follows: TGTGCCAGCAGCCTACTCCAAAGTGGCGGATCCTACGAGCAGTACTTC.

This chain links TRBV6-5 with TRBJ1-2, with TRBD1 as a possible D gene (5 bases). The CDR3 is 15 residues long. V lost 5 bases and J 6 bases, leaving 19 bases between the germline ends. The germline CDR1 and CDR2 sequences are MNHEY and SVGAGI. CDR3 sequence reads: CASSPQGNYRNGYTF. The CDR3 DNA reads TGTGCCAGCAGTCCCCAGGGAAACTATCGGAATGGCTACACCTTC.

The V call is TRBV7-2, the J call TRBJ2-7, with TRBD2 matching 7 bases. Looked up from germline, CDR1 is SGHTA and CDR2 is FQGNSA. The ends lost 5 bases at V and 4 bases at J; junction bases unmatched: 14. The CDR3 extends over 16 amino acids. The CDR3 coding sequence is TGTGCCAGCAGCCCGAGGTCCGGGGGGACCGTGTACGAGCAGTACTTC. Protein product: CASSPRSGGTVYEQYF.

The genes are TRBV7-2 and TRBJ1-1, with D tentatively TRBD1 (5 bases). Trimming left V 3 bases short and J 0 bases short, with 11 bases between. Germline V gene data show CDR1 as SGHTA and CDR2 as FQGNSA. The CDR3 totals 15 residues. The CDR3 loop is CASSLAGDLNTEAFF. CDR3 coding DNA: TGTGCCAGCAGCTTGGCGGGGGACTTGAACACTGAAGCTTTCTTT.

The chain uses TRBV7-9 and TRBJ2-5, with D hard to call. Trimming left V 1 base short and J 5 bases short, with 14 bases between. Germline V gene sequence: CDR1 SEHNR, CDR2 FQNEAQ (reference sequence). CDR3 length: 15 amino acids. The CDR3 region has the DNA TGTGCCAGCAGCTTAGGACCGCCGAGGCTGGAGACCCAGTACTTC. Protein: CASSLGPPRLETQYF.

This clone was seen a few times. The genes are TRBV5-1 and TRBJ1-2; 9 bases match TRBD1. Germline V gene sequence: CDR1 SGHRS, CDR2 YFSETQ. After removal of 4 bases from V and 6 bases from J, the junction contained 4 bases not matched to a gene. This CDR3 is 13 amino acids long. CDR3 DNA sequence: TGCGCCAGCAGCCCGTGGACAGGGGATGGCTACACCTTC. Translating it yields CASSPWTGDGYTF.

The table lists this clone with a count of one. The rearrangement joins TRBV6-6 to TRBJ1-6, with 7 bases aligning to TRBD1. With V trimmed by 6 bases and J by 7 bases, 6 bases remained unmatched. Per germline, CDR1 MNHNY and CDR2 SVGAGI (reference sequence). The CDR3 loop spans 14 amino acids. CDR3 in DNA: TGTGCCAGCAGGGAGACAGGGACCAATTCACCCCTCCACTTT. This encodes CASRETGTNSPLHF.

The rearrangement links TRBV19 to TRBJ1-2, with unresolved D. V lost 5 bases to trimming and J lost 2 bases, with 9 bases between them. The CDR3 is 13 amino acids. The germline V gene has CDR1 LNHDA and CDR2 SQIVND (reference sequence). CDR3 nucleotide sequence: TGTGCCAGTAGTTACCCGGGGAACTATGGCTACACCTTC. Translated: CASSYPGNYGYTF.

For the CDR3, the DNA is TGTGCCAGCTCACAGGAGCGGACTGCCAACTATGGCTACACCTTC. Translating gives CASSQERTANYGYTF. The genes are TRBV18 and TRBJ1-2, with D unclear. The germline V gene encodes CDR1 KGHSH and CDR2 LQKENI. V was clipped by 4 bases and J by 2 bases, with 14 bases between them. CDR3 length equals 15 residues.

The CDR3 here is CASSSRQSNEQFF. As DNA, the CDR3 is TGCGCCAGCAGCTCCAGACAGAGCAATGAGCAGTTCTTC. V is TRBV5-1 and J is TRBJ2-1, with D possibly being TRBD1 (5 bases). V shed 3 bases and J shed 6 bases, with 10 bases lying between them. Germline-derived CDR1 and CDR2 are SGHRS and YFSETQ. The CDR3 sequence is 13 residues long.

The genes are TRBV7-6 and TRBJ2-1, with TRBD2 matching over 9 bases. V shed 5 bases, J shed 1 base, and the junction held 6 bases outside the gene matches. Germline V gives CDR1 SGHVS, CDR2 FNYEAQ. The CDR3 loop spans 16 amino acids. Here the CDR3 reads CASSLAGGPSYNEQFF. The CDR3 bases are TGTGCCAGCAGCCTGGCGGGGGGGCCTTCCTACAATGAGCAGTTCTTC.

V gene TRBV11-2 combines with J gene TRBJ1-2, with D possibly matching TRBD1 (5 bases). V gave up 0 bases and J gave up 4 bases, with 12 bases separating them. This CDR3 comprises 15 residues. Germline assignment: CDR1 SGHAT and CDR2 FQNNGV. The CDR3 region is CASSLDRTGTYGYTF. The CDR3, as DNA: TGTGCCAGCAGCTTAGATAGGACCGGGACCTATGGCTACACCTTC. The whole variable domain, filled in from reference TRBV11-2 and TRBJ1-2, reads EAGVAQSPRYKIIEKRQSVAFWCNPISGHATLYWYQQILGQGPKLLIQFQNNGVVDDSQLPKDRFSAERLKGVDSTLKIQPAKLEDSAVYLCASSLDRTGTYGYTFGSGTRLTVV.